This T cell receptor (beta chain) was sequenced during a study of cytotoxic CD8 clonotypes in ibrutinib-treated CLL. Study-level background: By median around 69 months, 12 had progressed and about 15 stayed remitted; responses had been 2 complete and some 25 partial. Study results and caveats: In comparison with age-matched healthy donors, baseline clonality was higher and tracked circulating CD8+ T-cell counts. At progression, clonality fell back toward baseline after rising at ibrutinib response.

Comments on this clone: Its matching antigen is unknown.

The repertoire was sequenced with immunoSEQ multiplex PCR; TCRdb's copy has only in-frame clones and lacks some. The sample has hundreds of thousands of clones, around 70% seen once. This TCR was recovered from a human donor with chronic lymphocytic leukemia. The sample in question was PBMCs, obtained after 24 months of ibrutinib treatment.

CDR3 nucleotides: TGCGCCAGCGGTCCGGACAGGGCGGCCCAAAATGGCTACACCTTC. It specifies CASGPDRAAQNGYTF. This chain connects TRBV5-1 to TRBJ1-2, with 8 bases lining up with TRBD1. Germline V CDR1 and CDR2: SGHRS, YFSETQ. CDR3 length equals 15 residues. V lost 7 bases, J lost 6 bases, and 14 bases stayed unmatched.